The next 30 T cell receptor beta chains were all read from a single sample in a study of blood T cell repertoires in COVID-19. Measured with immunoSEQ multiplex PCR; TCRdb has only the in-frame clones, and not every one. The sample includes roughly 90,000 clones, roughly 84% of them seen just once. The sequenced material came from peripheral blood. Every receptor here comes from a woman of 80 years or more with COVID-19, enrolled during active disease.

This clone was recorded a few times. V gene TRBV24-1 combines with J gene TRBJ2-5, with 9 bases fitting TRBD1. Germline V gene lookup returns CDR1 KGHDR and CDR2 SFDVKD. This CDR3 contains 15 residues. The J segment lost 5 bases and the V segment lost 3 bases, leaving 6 bases of the junction unmatched. CDR3 protein: CATSDPGQGWETQYF. CDR3 coding DNA: TGTGCCACCAGTGATCCTGGACAGGGGTGGGAGACCCAGTACTTC.

The V gene is TRBV28, the J gene TRBJ2-3; no reliable D call. CDR3 size: 12 residues. With 4 bases removed from V and 2 bases from J, the gap between germline ends came to 4 bases. The germline gives CDR1 MDHEN, CDR2 SYDVKM. CDR3 coding DNA: TGTGCCAGCAGTTCACTCACAGATACGCAGTATTTT. Amino acid sequence: CASSSLTDTQYF.

The genes are TRBV5-1 and TRBJ1-2, with 7 bases lining up with TRBD1. Germline V gene lookup returns CDR1 SGHRS and CDR2 YFSETQ. The CDR3 consists of 13 residues. Losses at the gene ends were 4 bases for V and 7 bases for J; bases not matched to a gene: 7. The CDR3 DNA reads as TGCGCCAGCAGCGAGGCAGGGGGTGTTGGCTACACCTTC. Protein product: CASSEAGGVGYTF.

This clone was counted between two and nine times. The chain is built from TRBV28 and TRBJ2-7, with 9 nucleotides matching TRBD2. Germline assignment: CDR1 MDHEN and CDR2 SYDVKM. CDR3 length equals 17 residues. The V segment lost 5 bases and the J segment 2 bases; nucleotides outside the gene matches: 13. The CDR3 DNA reads TGTGCCAGCAGTCTCACGGTTTTGGCTAGCGGGACCTACGAGCAGTACTTC. This translates into CASSLTVLASGTYEQYF.

This chain links TRBV7-2 with TRBJ1-4; 12 bases match TRBD1. With V trimmed by 5 bases and J by 0 bases, 10 bases remained unmatched. The CDR3 has 19 amino acids. CDR1 is SGHTA, CDR2 FQGNSA, per germline. This chain's CDR3 is CASSTPGQGARTTNEKLFF. CDR3 DNA sequence: TGTGCCAGCAGCACCCCGGGACAGGGGGCGCGTACAACTAATGAAAAACTGTTTTTT.

V gene TRBV11-2 combines with J gene TRBJ1-4; no reliable D call. CDR3 length: 15 amino acids. The V gene's germline CDR1 is SGHAT and CDR2 FQNNGV. Between the trimmed V and J ends, which lost 5 bases and 0 bases, there was a span of 10 bases. The CDR3 region has the DNA TGTGCCAGCAGCACCCCAGTTGCAACTAATGAAAAACTGTTTTTT. This gives the protein CASSTPVATNEKLFF. Full variable domain (remainder filled in from reference TRBV11-2 and TRBJ1-4): EAGVAQSPRYKIIEKRQSVAFWCNPISGHATLYWYQQILGQGPKLLIQFQNNGVVDDSQLPKDRFSAERLKGVDSTLKIQPAKLEDSAVYLCASSTPVATNEKLFFGSGTQLSVL.

The chain has TRBV11-2 and TRBJ1-2; D possibly corresponds to TRBD1 (5 bases). The germline V gene has CDR1 SGHAT and CDR2 FQNNGV. CDR3 length: 16 amino acids. V gave up 0 bases and J gave up 4 bases, with 15 bases separating them. The CDR3, as DNA: TGTGCCAGCAGCTTAGATTCGGCAGGGCGGATCTATGGCTACACCTTC. This encodes CASSLDSAGRIYGYTF.

The chain has TRBV7-9 and TRBJ2-3; 13 bases are a match to TRBD2. V was pared by 6 bases and J by 3 bases, with 9 bases of the junction left unmatched. CDR1 SEHNR and CDR2 FQNEAQ come from the germline V gene (reference sequence). There are 17 residues in the CDR3. The CDR3 sequence: CASSPGWTSGGTDTQYF. CDR3 bases: TGTGCCAGCAGTCCCGGATGGACTAGCGGGGGAACAGATACGCAGTATTTT.

V is TRBV7-2 and J is TRBJ2-5; 8 bases line up with TRBD1. The germline gives CDR1 SGHTA, CDR2 FQGNSA. The CDR3 is 14 amino acids. With V trimmed by 5 bases and J by 4 bases, 6 bases remained unmatched. The CDR3 DNA reads TGTGCCAGCAGCCTACAGGGGGTCCGAGAGACCCAGTACTTC. It translates to CASSLQGVRETQYF.

V gene TRBV19 combines with J gene TRBJ2-3; no clear D. The germline V gene has CDR1 LNHDA and CDR2 SQIVND (reference sequence). The CDR3 totals 13 residues. V lost 10 bases to trimming and J lost 3 bases, with 14 bases between them. CDR3 nucleotides: TGTGCCACCTCGGGTCTCTCTACAGATACGCAGTATTTT. The encoded protein is CATSGLSTDTQYF.

The chain links TRBV3-1 (or the pseudogene TRBV3-2) to TRBJ1-2, with D unclear. V shed 5 bases and J shed 4 bases, with 11 bases lying between them. Germline V gives CDR1 LGHDT, CDR2 YNNKEL (reference sequence). CDR3 size: 13 residues. The CDR3 region is CASSDGRVYGYTF. DNA for the CDR3: TGTGCCAGCAGCGATGGGAGAGTCTATGGCTACACCTTC.

The chain is built from TRBV19 and TRBJ1-1, with 8 bases that match TRBD1. The CDR3 covers 15 residues. V was pared by 7 bases and J by 3 bases, with 10 bases of the junction left unmatched. The V gene's germline CDR1 is LNHDA and CDR2 SQIVND (reference sequence). The CDR3 DNA sequence: TGTGCCAGTAATCAGGGGGCGCTTCCTGACACTGAAGCTTTCTTT. This encodes CASNQGALPDTEAFF.

V gene TRBV6-5 combines with J gene TRBJ2-5; 7 nucleotides align to TRBD2. V shed 6 bases and J 4 bases; nucleotides not matched to a gene: 11. Germline V CDR1 and CDR2: MNHEY, SVGAGI. This CDR3 contains 15 residues. The DNA of the CDR3 is TGTGCCAGCAGGGCGGGACTACGGGATCCAGAGACCCAGTACTTC. It yields the protein CASRAGLRDPETQYF.

The V gene is TRBV6-2 or TRBV6-3, the J gene TRBJ2-1, with 8 bases identical to TRBD2. CDR1 is MNHEY, CDR2 SVGEGT, per germline. The CDR3 extends over 15 amino acids. With V trimmed by 5 bases and J by 4 bases, 7 bases remained unmatched. The CDR3 DNA follows: TGTGCCAGCAGTCCCGGGACTAGGCATTACAATGAGCAGTTCTTC. Translation: CASSPGTRHYNEQFF.

CDR3 sequence reads: CASRTGYYGYTF. CDR3 sequence (DNA): TGTGCCAGCCGGACAGGATACTATGGCTACACCTTC. The rearrangement uses TRBV28 and TRBJ1-2; 7 bases align to TRBD1. Looked up from germline, CDR1 is MDHEN and CDR2 is SYDVKM. J gave up 3 bases and V 8 bases, and 3 bases lay outside the gene matches. CDR3 size: 12 residues.

The chain couples TRBV28 to TRBJ1-2; 8 bases match TRBD1. Germline V CDR1 and CDR2: MDHEN, SYDVKM. This CDR3 contains 12 residues. With 6 bases clipped from V and 8 bases from J, the junction kept 5 bases outside the gene matches. The CDR3 sequence: CASSLRGRGYTF. The CDR3 nucleotides read TGTGCCAGCAGCCTCAGGGGGCGCGGCTACACCTTC.

The chain employs TRBV5-1 and TRBJ1-6; D is uncertain. The V gene lost 1 base and the J gene lost 5 bases, with 7 bases spanning the gap. The CDR3 totals 14 residues. Per the germline V gene, CDR1 is SGHRS and CDR2 is YFSETQ. CDR3 residues: CASSLFSDNSPLHF. CDR3 nucleotide sequence: TGCGCCAGCAGCTTGTTTTCAGATAATTCACCCCTCCACTTT. The full variable domain, rest sourced from reference TRBV5-1 and TRBJ1-6, is KAGVTQTPRYLIKTRGQQVTLSCSPISGHRSVSWYQQTPGQGLQFLFEYFSETQRNKGNFPGRFSGRQFSNSRSEMNVSTLELGDSALYLCASSLFSDNSPLHFGNGTRLTVT.

The rearrangement joins TRBV6-5 to TRBJ2-7; D not resolved. The CDR3 is 12 residues long. V was shortened by 6 bases and J by 4 bases, with 10 bases between the two germline ends. Per germline, CDR1 MNHEY and CDR2 SVGAGI. CDR3 DNA: TGTGCCAGCAGAACCTCGGGTTACGAGCAGTACTTC. As protein: CASRTSGYEQYF.

The CDR3 DNA reads as TGTGCCAGCAGCTTACCGGGACAGGGGCTCGGAAACACCATATATTTT. Its translation is CASSLPGQGLGNTIYF. The chain carries TRBV5-4 and TRBJ1-3; 10 bases are shared with TRBD1. Per the germline V gene, CDR1 is SGHNT and CDR2 is YYREEE (reference sequence). Trimming at V came to 2 bases and at J to 4 bases, leaving 6 bases not matched to a gene. The CDR3 length is 16 residues.

The V call is TRBV18, the J call TRBJ1-6, with TRBD1 as a possible D gene (5 bases). This CDR3 spans 13 amino acids. Trimming took 4 bases from V and 8 from J, leaving 9 bases between them. Per germline, CDR1 KGHSH and CDR2 LQKENI. The CDR3, as DNA: TGTGCCAGCTCACTTGGGGCTTATTCACCCCTCCACTTT. Amino acids: CASSLGAYSPLHF.

V is TRBV6-5 and J is TRBJ2-7; a possible D gene is TRBD1 (5 bases). Trimming pared 5 bases from V and 0 bases from J, leaving 14 bases between. The germline CDR1 and CDR2 sequences are MNHEY and SVGAGI. The CDR3 totals 15 residues. The CDR3 reads CASSTRSGHSYEQYF. The CDR3 region has the DNA TGTGCCAGCAGTACCCGCTCTGGACACTCCTACGAGCAGTACTTC.

This rearrangement joins TRBV6-5 to TRBJ2-2; 11 positions match TRBD1. The CDR3 runs 15 residues. V was clipped by 5 bases and J by 3 bases; unmatched bases: 2. Germline CDR1 reads MNHEY; CDR2 reads SVGAGI. Here the CDR3 reads CASSRTGGYTGELFF. CDR3 in DNA: TGTGCCAGCAGTAGGACAGGGGGCTACACCGGGGAGCTGTTTTTT.

There are a few counts of this clone. V gene TRBV10-3 combines with J gene TRBJ1-2, with 8 bases identical to TRBD1. Germline-derived CDR1 and CDR2 are ENHRY and SYGVKD. The junction had 7 bases not matched to a gene; V was cut back by 6 bases and J by 1 base. CDR3 length: 15 amino acids. CDR3 protein: CAIRDRDRNNYGYTF. CDR3 in DNA: TGTGCCATCAGGGACCGGGACAGGAATAACTATGGCTACACCTTC.

The sample holds a few counts of this clone. The chain uses TRBV25-1 and TRBJ1-4; D is perhaps TRBD1 (6 bases). Germline CDR1 reads MGHDK; CDR2 reads SYGVNS. This CDR3 comprises 15 residues. The V gene lost 3 bases and the J gene lost 7 bases, with 15 bases spanning the gap. CDR3: CASSDQQGNSEKLFF. The CDR3, as DNA: TGTGCCAGCAGTGACCAACAGGGAAATAGTGAAAAACTGTTTTTT.

This chain uses TRBV27 with TRBJ2-3; D is possibly TRBD1 (5 bases). V shed 8 bases and J shed 0 bases, with 12 bases lying between them. The CDR3 extends over 14 amino acids. CDR1 MNHEY and CDR2 SMNVEV come from the germline V gene (reference sequence). CDR3 in amino acids: CASGYQGSTDTQYF. The DNA for the CDR3 is TGTGCCAGCGGGTATCAGGGTAGCACAGATACGCAGTATTTT.

This clone occurred a few times. The V call is TRBV6-6, the J call TRBJ1-1; D is ambiguous. The CDR3 extends over 12 amino acids. V shed 6 bases and J shed 2 bases, with 7 bases lying between them. Germline loops: CDR1 MNHNY, CDR2 SVGAGI (reference sequence). Written as DNA, the CDR3 is TGTGCCAGCAGCACAGCAAACACTGAAGCTTTCTTT. Residues: CASSTANTEAFF.

The chain is built from TRBV5-6 and TRBJ1-2; TRBD1 agrees at 9 bases. The trim removed 5 bases at V and 6 bases at J, leaving 8 bases unmatched. Germline V gene sequence: CDR1 SGHDT, CDR2 YYEEEE. The CDR3 contains 14 residues. DNA of the CDR3: TGTGCCAGCAGACCATGGGACAGGGAACATGGCTACACCTTC. Translated: CASRPWDREHGYTF. Supplemented by reference TRBV5-6 and TRBJ1-2, the full variable domain reads DAGVTQSPTHLIKTRGQQVTLRCSPKSGHDTVSWYQQALGQGPQFIFQYYEEEERQRGNFPDRFSGHQFPNYSSELNVNALLLGDSALYLCASRPWDREHGYTFGSGTRLTVV.

The chain recombines TRBV7-2 with TRBJ1-2; tentatively, D is TRBD1 (5 bases). The CDR3 contains 14 residues. Trimming left V 1 base short and J 8 bases short, with 14 bases between. In germline, CDR1 is SGHTA, CDR2 FQGNSA. This CDR3 reads CASSLVGGERGYTF. The CDR3, as DNA: TGTGCCAGCAGCTTAGTCGGAGGGGAGCGGGGCTACACCTTC.

This clone appeared a few times. The chain has TRBV18 and TRBJ1-2; D call uncertain. The CDR3 spans 15 residues. Trimming took 3 bases from V and 1 from J, leaving 12 bases between them. Germline assignment: CDR1 KGHSH and CDR2 LQKENI. The chain's CDR3 is CASSPQMEVNYGYTF. As DNA, the CDR3 is TGTGCCAGCTCACCTCAAATGGAGGTTAACTATGGCTACACCTTC.

The chain combines TRBV27 with TRBJ1-5; 8 bases map to TRBD1. This CDR3 has 18 residues. In germline, CDR1 is MNHEY, CDR2 SMNVEV (reference sequence). Losses at the gene ends were 6 bases for V and 2 bases for J; bases not matched to a gene: 15. Written as DNA, the CDR3 is TGTGCCAGCAGCTCGAGGGTGCAGGGGGCATTAGGCAATCAGCCCCAGCATTTT. It specifies CASSSRVQGALGNQPQHF.